This T cell receptor beta chain was identified during a study of CD8 T cells in ankylosing spondylitis. Quantitative 5'-RACE was performed with molecular barcodes, and it yielded the TCR beta libraries. In TCRdb, the 5' RACE reads were re-called with MiXCR into one record per CDR3 protein. The table has under 450,000 distinct CDR3 sequences, 15% to 20% seen once. The CDR3 sequence is 14 residues long. Germline CDR1 reads MNHEY; CDR2 reads SVGAGI. V was cut by 2 bases and J by 3 bases, with 8 bases left in between. Concerning this clonotype itself: As yet, its antigen is unknown.

General observations from the study: A TCR beta motif of eight highly homologous variants appeared characteristic of ankylosing spondylitis blood. Reportedly, disease-linked clones are significantly enriched in ankylosing spondylitis patients' matched synovial fluid.

This TCR derives from a male donor with ankylosing spondylitis. This chain uses TRBV6-5 with TRBJ1-5; D not resolved. Specimen: blood, either unsorted or a sorted T cell fraction (not recorded which). CDR3 amino acids: CASSYGGLNQPQHF. The CDR3 bases are TGTGCCAGCAGTTACGGAGGCCTCAATCAGCCCCAGCATTTT.